This T cell receptor (beta chain) was recovered during a study of blood T cell repertoires in COVID-19 (dated by TCRdb to 2018 to 2020). Some background on the complete study: The collaborator samples originated in the United States, Italy and Spain and spanned the acute and convalescent phases of COVID-19. The repertoires were made available in a free public database intended to serve as a resource for research on the immune response to SARS-CoV-2. The samples were drawn from two sources: the first 160 participants of the ongoing ImmuneRACE study, and fewer than 1,500 subjects contributed by 6 global collaborators. The material from the prospective study consisted of cDNA or gDNA derived from T cells, B-cell-depleted T cells, or PBMCs. Where HLA class I and class II types were available, the types were taken from metadata supplied by the sample provider, not from assay-based typing. Deeply sampled blood TCRbeta repertoires from subjects exposed to, actively infected with, or recovered from COVID-19 were included in the dataset. Nearly every sample came with metadata listing a de-identified subject ID, COVID-19 status, age in years and sex.

TCRbeta CDR3 regions were amplified from genomic DNA using the immunoSEQ Assay, a bias-controlled multiplex PCR. The paper's data handling went like this. The number of nucleated cells in each sample was estimated by amplification of reference gene primers within the assay. To quantify the absolute abundance of each unique TCRbeta CDR3 rearrangement, sequence reads were collapsed and filtered. For each sample, productive Simpson clonality was calculated as the square root of Simpson's diversity index over productive rearrangements. Held by TCRdb, this immuneACCESS table contains in-frame sequences only and omits some clones. Under half of the omission traces to an unresolved V gene where checked; the cause of the rest is unknown. V and J calls and clone size are those listed in that table; D and trimming were worked out from the DNA. This sample is represented by nearly 200,000 clones; about 80% of them were singletons. The leading ten clones occupy 6.9% of the sample.

Results the study describes overall, beyond this receptor: The quantity of clinical and demographic metadata differed by source and by participant and was supplied without curation.

Whole blood was collected in K2EDTA tubes by collaborating institutions according to the institutions' own protocols. Collaborator samples were shipped for TCRbeta analysis as frozen whole blood, isolated PBMCs, or DNA extracted from either sample type. Taken from cysteine to phenylalanine, the CDR3 has 11 residues. Kept here is only the CDR3 DNA, which spans 33 bases and is read in frame from base 1. CDR1 DFQATT and CDR2 SNEGSKA were looked up in the germline V gene (reference sequence). Trimming removed 1 base from V and 8 bases from J, leaving 8 bases between the germline ends. On this clone itself: Its antigen is not yet known. The input lacks base qualities; no much larger clone sits a single base away.

The sequenced sample was peripheral blood. The sequence came from a human donor with acute or convalescent COVID-19. The donor label of this sample is uncertain. The chain employs TRBV20-1 and TRBJ1-2, with the D gene not confidently named. Here is the DNA: TGCAGTGCTAGAGTCCGAGGAGGCTACACCTTC. This translates into CSARVRGGYTF.